The 31 T cell receptor beta chains reported below all come from one sample, sequenced in a study of cytomegalovirus exposure and HLA in healthy donors. The PCR made use of 60 Vbeta and 13 Jbeta primers. Only in-frame clones appear in the TCRdb table, and some are missing; sequencing was by immunoSEQ multiplex PCR. The repertoire holds roughly 90,000 clones, 84% seen once, with 2.1% in the top ten. The sample consisted of PBMCs. These receptor sequences come from a man younger than 30 in good health and CMV-seronegative.

This chain joins TRBV7-9 and TRBJ1-5; the D is unclear. V was clipped by 6 bases and J by 4 bases, with 13 bases between them. CDR1 is SEHNR, CDR2 FQNEAQ, per germline (reference sequence). This CDR3 spans 14 amino acids. In DNA, the CDR3 is TGTGCCAGCAGGAAAGAGGGCTCTAATCAGCCCCAGCATTTT. Amino acids: CASRKEGSNQPQHF.

This clone was seen only a few times. This chain connects TRBV27 to TRBJ1-4, with 9 bases lining up with TRBD1. Germline V gene data show CDR1 as MNHEY and CDR2 as SMNVEV (reference sequence). The CDR3 spans 24 residues. The J segment lost 6 bases and the V segment lost 0 bases, leaving 29 bases of the junction unmatched. The CDR3 spells CASSLSNRGRHGTGRTSQDEKLFF. The CDR3 DNA reads as TGTGCCAGCAGTTTATCTAATAGAGGTCGGCATGGGACAGGGAGAACAAGCCAAGATGAAAAACTGTTTTTT.

This sequence joins TRBV10-1 and TRBJ2-1, with TRBD2 matching 11 bases. Germline assignment: CDR1 WNHNN and CDR2 SYGVQD (reference sequence). V trimming: 6 bases; J trimming: 5 bases; junction bases outside the gene matches: 6. This CDR3 is built from 15 residues. For the CDR3, the DNA is TGCGCCAGCAGCCTAGAACTAGCGGGAGACAATGAGCAGTTCTTC. Translated, it gives CASSLELAGDNEQFF.

The chain links TRBV6-5 to TRBJ2-2; weak D call: TRBD1 (7 bases). CDR1 MNHEY and CDR2 SVGAGI come from the germline V gene. V gave up 6 bases and J gave up 2 bases, with 13 bases separating them. The CDR3 has 15 amino acids. DNA for the CDR3: TGTGCCAGCAGGCGGGACAGTAGAAACACCGGGGAGCTGTTTTTT. Translated, it gives CASRRDSRNTGELFF.

V usage is TRBV6-5 and J usage is TRBJ1-1; possible D gene TRBD1, 5 bases. This CDR3 spans 14 amino acids. V lost 7 bases and J 4 bases, leaving 16 bases between the germline ends. Germline lookup yields CDR1 MNHEY and CDR2 SVGAGI. CDR3 sequence (DNA): TGTGCCAGCACTGCCCAGGGAGGTCGCACTGAAGCTTTCTTT. This gives the protein CASTAQGGRTEAFF.

The gene calls are TRBV7-3 and TRBJ2-1; D unresolved. Germline V CDR1 and CDR2: SGHTA, FQGTGA. V gave up 1 base and J gave up 9 bases, with 10 bases separating them. This CDR3 comprises 13 residues. The CDR3 loop is CASSLIARSEQFF. CDR3 coding DNA: TGTGCCAGCAGCTTAATCGCTAGAAGTGAGCAGTTCTTC.

This chain uses TRBV4-2 with TRBJ1-2, with D unclear. Trimming took 5 bases from V and 4 from J, leaving 8 bases between them. The CDR3 is made up of 12 amino acids. Germline loops: CDR1 LGHNA, CDR2 YNFKEQ. This chain's CDR3 is CASSVGGYGYTF. The CDR3 region has the DNA TGTGCCAGCAGCGTGGGAGGCTATGGCTACACCTTC.

The rearrangement links TRBV7-9 to TRBJ2-2, with 10 nucleotides matching TRBD2. V lost 5 bases and J lost 5; bases outside the gene matches: 8. The CDR3 contains 16 residues. Germline V gene sequence: CDR1 SEHNR, CDR2 FQNEAQ (reference sequence). The CDR3 coding sequence is TGTGCCAGCAGCGCGGGACTAGCGTACGAGACCGGGGAGCTGTTTTTT. Translated, it gives CASSAGLAYETGELFF. Together with reference TRBV7-9 and TRBJ2-2, the CDR3 gives the full variable domain: DTGVSQNPRHKITKRGQNVTFRCDPISEHNRLYWYRQTLGQGPEFLTYFQNEAQLEKSRLLSDRFSAERPKGSFSTLEIQRTEQGDSAMYLCASSAGLAYETGELFFGEGSRLTVL.

The gene calls are TRBV27 and TRBJ2-7, with TRBD1 matching over 10 bases. The CDR3 runs 13 residues. V was clipped by 4 bases and J by 6 bases; unmatched bases: 3. Per the germline V gene, CDR1 is MNHEY and CDR2 is SMNVEV (reference sequence). Here the CDR3 reads CASSYGTGVEQYF. Written as DNA, the CDR3 is TGTGCCAGCAGTTACGGGACAGGGGTCGAGCAGTACTTC.

This rearrangement joins TRBV7-2 to TRBJ2-7; D unresolved. This CDR3 contains 14 residues. V lost 1 base and J lost 0, with 7 bases in between. In germline, CDR1 is SGHTA, CDR2 FQGNSA. The CDR3 reads CASSLDVGSYEQYF. The CDR3 nucleotides are TGTGCCAGCAGCTTAGATGTCGGCTCCTACGAGCAGTACTTC.

This chain connects TRBV5-5 to TRBJ1-6, with 7 bases lining up with TRBD1. This CDR3 comprises 14 residues. Germline trimming cut 4 bases from V and 7 bases from J; bases unmatched to any gene: 5. CDR1 is SGHKS and CDR2 is YYEKEE in the germline V gene (reference sequence). CDR3 in amino acids: CASSRGTANSPLHF. The CDR3 nucleotides are TGTGCCAGCAGCAGGGGGACAGCCAATTCACCCCTCCACTTT.

This clone occurred once. The V and J genes are TRBV5-6 and TRBJ1-2; D ambiguous. The CDR3 covers 12 residues. With 3 bases removed from V and 7 bases from J, the gap between germline ends came to 10 bases. The germline CDR1 and CDR2 sequences are SGHDT and YYEEEE. Here the CDR3 reads CASSSFRGGYTF. Written as DNA, the CDR3 is TGTGCCAGCAGCTCCTTTCGGGGTGGCTACACCTTC.

The V call is TRBV7-3, the J call TRBJ2-1; 9 nucleotides line up with TRBD2. Germline CDR1 SGHTA, CDR2 FQGTGA. V was clipped by 6 bases and J by 4 bases; unmatched bases: 4. The CDR3 covers 14 residues. This CDR3 reads CASSRLAGYNEQFF. In nucleotides, the CDR3 is TGTGCCAGCAGTCGCCTAGCGGGGTACAATGAGCAGTTCTTC.

The chain links TRBV6-1 to TRBJ1-2, with D unresolved. CDR1 is MNHNS and CDR2 is SASEGT in the germline V gene. CDR3 length: 13 residues. Trimming pared 2 bases from V and 1 base from J, leaving 5 bases between. In DNA, the CDR3 is TGTGCCAGCAGTGAAAGCTTTAACTATGGCTACACCTTC. Amino acids: CASSESFNYGYTF.

The rearrangement uses TRBV5-1 and TRBJ2-7, with a tentative D call TRBD2 (5 bases). Germline V gives CDR1 SGHRS, CDR2 YFSETQ. CDR3 length: 13 residues. V was shortened by 5 bases and J by 0 bases, with 9 bases between the two germline ends. The CDR3 sequence: CASREVSSYEQYF. CDR3 DNA sequence: TGCGCCAGCAGGGAGGTCAGCTCCTACGAGCAGTACTTC.

The chain links TRBV27 to TRBJ1-2; D is perhaps TRBD1 (5 bases). Per germline, CDR1 MNHEY and CDR2 SMNVEV (reference sequence). Trimming left V 6 bases short and J 0 bases short, with 20 bases between. There are 17 residues in the CDR3. The CDR3 DNA is TGTGCCAGCAGCCTACGACTCAACAGGTTTCCTAACTATGGCTACACCTTC. It is translated as CASSLRLNRFPNYGYTF.

The rearrangement uses TRBV2 and TRBJ1-2; TRBD1 matches at 8 bases. V shed 6 bases, J shed 7 bases, and the junction held 10 bases outside the gene matches. CDR3 length equals 14 residues. CDR1 SNHLY and CDR2 FYNNEI come from the germline V gene. Written as DNA, the CDR3 is TGTGCCAGCAGGCGCAGGGGGCAGGTTGGTGGCTACACCTTC. This gives the protein CASRRRGQVGGYTF.

The V gene is TRBV7-9, the J gene TRBJ1-1, with a possible D match to TRBD1 (5 bases). The CDR3 runs 14 residues. CDR1 is SEHNR and CDR2 is FQNEAQ in the germline V gene (reference sequence). Trimming shortened V by 5 bases and J by 4 bases, and 14 bases separated the two germline ends. CDR3: CASSPRAGGTEAFF. DNA for the CDR3: TGTGCCAGCAGCCCTAGGGCCGGGGGCACTGAAGCTTTCTTT.

The V and J genes are TRBV2 and TRBJ1-1; maybe TRBD1 (6 bases). The CDR3 is made up of 14 amino acids. The germline V gene has CDR1 SNHLY and CDR2 FYNNEI. V was trimmed by 2 bases and J by 6 bases, leaving 13 bases between them. CDR3 sequence (DNA): TGTGCCAGCAGTGAACAGGGGATAGGCGCTGAAGCTTTCTTT. Its translation is CASSEQGIGAEAFF.

This rearrangement joins TRBV7-9 to TRBJ1-3; TRBD1 might be the D (5 bases). The germline V and J ends were trimmed by 3 bases and 0 bases, with 12 bases remaining between them. Germline CDR1 reads SEHNR; CDR2 reads FQNEAQ (reference sequence). There are 16 residues in the CDR3. Here the CDR3 reads CASSLGQAFSGNTIYF. CDR3 nucleotide sequence: TGTGCCAGCAGCTTGGGGCAGGCCTTCTCTGGAAACACCATATATTTT.

The chain combines TRBV14 with TRBJ1-2; TRBD1 matches at 11 bases. The CDR3 consists of 15 residues. Germline CDR1 reads SGHDN; CDR2 reads FVKESK. V was pared by 4 bases and J by 8 bases, with 9 bases of the junction left unmatched. The CDR3 here is CASSPQRTGGEGYTF. The CDR3 nucleotides read TGTGCCAGCAGCCCGCAGAGGACAGGGGGCGAAGGCTACACCTTC.

V is TRBV5-6 and J is TRBJ1-2; D perhaps matches TRBD1 (6 bases). Trimming left V 2 bases short and J 6 bases short, with 14 bases between. The CDR3 contains 14 residues. Germline values: CDR1 SGHDT, CDR2 YYEEEE. Here the CDR3 DNA reads TGTGCCAGCAGCTTCCCAACAGGGAGGGATGGCTACACCTTC. Amino acids: CASSFPTGRDGYTF.

The V and J genes are TRBV9 and TRBJ2-6; no firm D call. The V gene lost 0 bases and the J gene lost 4 bases, with 5 bases spanning the gap. Germline-derived CDR1 and CDR2 are SGDLS and YYNGEE. The CDR3 has 14 amino acids. CDR3 protein: CASSVDSGANVLTF. CDR3 DNA sequence: TGTGCCAGCAGCGTAGACTCAGGGGCCAACGTCCTGACTTTC.

The V gene is TRBV2, the J gene TRBJ2-7; weak D call: TRBD2 (6 bases). CDR3 length equals 15 residues. In germline, CDR1 is SNHLY, CDR2 FYNNEI. V lost 5 bases and J lost 4, with 18 bases in between. In DNA form, the CDR3 reads TGTGCCAGCAGTCGTTCGGGGACTTACACTTACGAGCAGTACTTC. This sequence encodes CASSRSGTYTYEQYF.

The gene calls are TRBV28 and TRBJ1-5; TRBD1 matches at 8 bases. This CDR3 is 16 amino acids long. Germline loops: CDR1 MDHEN, CDR2 SYDVKM. Unmatched junction bases numbered 11, after V lost 10 bases and J lost 0 bases. CDR3 sequence: CAIAPGGPYSNQPQHF. The CDR3 bases are TGTGCCATTGCCCCAGGGGGCCCATATAGCAATCAGCCCCAGCATTTT.

This chain uses TRBV29-1 with TRBJ1-2; D possibly corresponds to TRBD1 (5 bases). V was shortened by 0 bases and J by 4 bases, with 15 bases between the two germline ends. This CDR3 comprises 15 residues. Germline-derived CDR1 and CDR2 are SQVTM and ANQGSEA. CDR3 nucleotide sequence: TGCAGCGTTGAAGACGGTCGGGGGGGTACCTATGGCTACACCTTC. It encodes CSVEDGRGGTYGYTF.

The chain carries TRBV5-4 and TRBJ2-3, with D maybe TRBD2 (5 bases). The V end lost 4 bases, the J end lost 6 bases, and 9 bases lay between the germline ends. Germline V gene data show CDR1 as SGHNT and CDR2 as YYREEE (reference sequence). This CDR3 is 12 amino acids long. CDR3 region: CASSEGYDTQYF. CDR3 coding DNA: TGTGCCAGCAGCGAGGGATATGATACGCAGTATTTT.

The chain uses TRBV5-6 and TRBJ1-2, with a tentative D call TRBD1 (5 bases). Germline V gene data show CDR1 as SGHDT and CDR2 as YYEEEE. The germline V and J ends were trimmed by 5 bases and 4 bases, with 12 bases remaining between them. This CDR3 spans 13 amino acids. The DNA for the CDR3 is TGTGCCAGCAGACGCGACAGTTCCTATGGCTACACCTTC. Its translation: CASRRDSSYGYTF.

The gene calls are TRBV5-1 and TRBJ2-5, with 13 nucleotides matching TRBD2. The V and J ends lost 7 bases and 5 bases, in that order; junction bases with no gene match: 5. This CDR3 is 14 amino acids long. Germline CDR1 reads SGHRS; CDR2 reads YFSETQ. CDR3 loop: CASGGLAGAETQYF. The CDR3 nucleotides are TGCGCCAGCGGCGGACTAGCGGGAGCTGAGACCCAGTACTTC.

V and J are TRBV18 and TRBJ1-4; TRBD1 is a possible D gene (6 bases). The CDR3 covers 15 residues. V lost 6 bases and J 5 bases, leaving 16 bases between the germline ends. Per the germline V gene, CDR1 is KGHSH and CDR2 is LQKENI. The CDR3: CASSRGQSTNEKLFF. The CDR3 DNA reads TGTGCCAGCTCCCGCGGACAGAGTACAAATGAAAAACTGTTTTTT.

The sample holds one count of this clone. The V gene is TRBV19, the J gene TRBJ2-1; 7 nucleotides line up with TRBD2. Germline assignment: CDR1 LNHDA and CDR2 SQIVND (reference sequence). The CDR3 has 17 amino acids. The J segment lost 7 bases and the V segment lost 5 bases, leaving 17 bases of the junction unmatched. In DNA, the CDR3 is TGTGCCAGTAGTTTCCTGCTTTTCGGGAGGTCGGGGAATGAGCAGTTCTTC. It is translated as CASSFLLFGRSGNEQFF.